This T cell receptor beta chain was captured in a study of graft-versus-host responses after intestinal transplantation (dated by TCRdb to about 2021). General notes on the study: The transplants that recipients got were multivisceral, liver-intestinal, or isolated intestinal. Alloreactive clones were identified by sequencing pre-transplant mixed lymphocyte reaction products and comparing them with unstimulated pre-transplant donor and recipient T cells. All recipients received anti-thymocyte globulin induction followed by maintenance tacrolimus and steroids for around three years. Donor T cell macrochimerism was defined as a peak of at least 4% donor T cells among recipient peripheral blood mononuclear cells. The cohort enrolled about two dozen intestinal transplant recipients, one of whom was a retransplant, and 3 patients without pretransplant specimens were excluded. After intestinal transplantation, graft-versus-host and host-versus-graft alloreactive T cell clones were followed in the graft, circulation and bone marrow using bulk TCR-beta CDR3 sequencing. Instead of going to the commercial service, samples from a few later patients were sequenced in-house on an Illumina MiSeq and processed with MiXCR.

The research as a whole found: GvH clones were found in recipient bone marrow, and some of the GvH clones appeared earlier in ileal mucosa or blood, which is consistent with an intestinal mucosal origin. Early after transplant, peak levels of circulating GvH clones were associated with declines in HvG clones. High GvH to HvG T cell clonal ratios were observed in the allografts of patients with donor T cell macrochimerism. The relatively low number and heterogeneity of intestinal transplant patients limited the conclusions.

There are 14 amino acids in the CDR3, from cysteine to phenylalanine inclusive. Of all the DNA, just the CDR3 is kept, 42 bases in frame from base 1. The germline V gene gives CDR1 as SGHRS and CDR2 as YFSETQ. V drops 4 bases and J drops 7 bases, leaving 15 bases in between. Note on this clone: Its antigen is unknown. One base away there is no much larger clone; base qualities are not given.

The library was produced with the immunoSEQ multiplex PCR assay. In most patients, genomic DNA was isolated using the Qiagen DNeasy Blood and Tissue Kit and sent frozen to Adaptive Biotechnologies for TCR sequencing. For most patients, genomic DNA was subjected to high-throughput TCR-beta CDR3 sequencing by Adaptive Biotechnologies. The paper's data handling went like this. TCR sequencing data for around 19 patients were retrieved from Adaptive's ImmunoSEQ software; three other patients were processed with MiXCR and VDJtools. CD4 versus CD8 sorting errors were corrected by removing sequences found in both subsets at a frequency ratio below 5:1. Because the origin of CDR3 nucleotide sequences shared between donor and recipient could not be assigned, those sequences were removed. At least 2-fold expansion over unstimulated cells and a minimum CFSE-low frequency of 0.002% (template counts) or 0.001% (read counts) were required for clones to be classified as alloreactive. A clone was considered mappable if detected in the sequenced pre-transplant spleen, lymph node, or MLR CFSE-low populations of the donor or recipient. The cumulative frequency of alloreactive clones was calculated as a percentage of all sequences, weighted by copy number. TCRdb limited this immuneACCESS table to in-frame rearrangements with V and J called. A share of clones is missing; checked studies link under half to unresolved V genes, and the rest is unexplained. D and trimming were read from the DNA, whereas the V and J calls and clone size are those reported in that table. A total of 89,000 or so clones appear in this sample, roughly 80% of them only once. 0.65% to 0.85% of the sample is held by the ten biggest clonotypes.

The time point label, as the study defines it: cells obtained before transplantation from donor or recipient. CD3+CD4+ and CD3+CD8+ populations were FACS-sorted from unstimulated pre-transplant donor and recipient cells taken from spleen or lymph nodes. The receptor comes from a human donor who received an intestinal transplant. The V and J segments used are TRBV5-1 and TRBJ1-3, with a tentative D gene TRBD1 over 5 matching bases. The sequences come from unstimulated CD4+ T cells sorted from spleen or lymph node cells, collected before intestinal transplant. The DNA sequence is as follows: TGCGCCAGCAGCACCGGGACCGGAGGGAACACCATATATTTT. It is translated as CASSTGTGGNTIYF.